This TCR beta chain is from a study of Ad26.COV2.S vaccination and SARS-CoV-2 variants. Study results and caveats: While placebo recipients had lower spike-specific TCR breadth, vaccine recipients had more. Measurement of non-spike TCR breadth gave similar results in vaccine and placebo recipients. After vaccination, reports described spike-specific CD8+ and CD4+ T cell responses as showing substantial breadth. Possible underestimation of total T cell responses by the TCR breadth and depth analyses was noted.

Repertoires were generated with immunoSEQ multiplex PCR, while TCRdb's copy carries only in-frame clones and drops some. In the table there are 87,000 or so clones, roughly 84% of which are singletons. Between the trimmed V and J ends, which lost 11 bases and 6 bases, there was a span of 14 bases. CDR3 length: 11 residues. Germline V lookup: CDR1 MDHEN, CDR2 SYDVKM. This clone was recorded many times. What it binds is not known. The material was peripheral blood, obtained after recovery from COVID-19. The V call is TRBV28, the J call TRBJ2-7; D is ambiguous. This receptor was taken from a human donor who had recovered from COVID-19. CDR3 region: CASWSLGEQYF. CDR3 coding DNA: TGTGCCTCCTGGTCCCTGGGCGAGCAGTACTTC.